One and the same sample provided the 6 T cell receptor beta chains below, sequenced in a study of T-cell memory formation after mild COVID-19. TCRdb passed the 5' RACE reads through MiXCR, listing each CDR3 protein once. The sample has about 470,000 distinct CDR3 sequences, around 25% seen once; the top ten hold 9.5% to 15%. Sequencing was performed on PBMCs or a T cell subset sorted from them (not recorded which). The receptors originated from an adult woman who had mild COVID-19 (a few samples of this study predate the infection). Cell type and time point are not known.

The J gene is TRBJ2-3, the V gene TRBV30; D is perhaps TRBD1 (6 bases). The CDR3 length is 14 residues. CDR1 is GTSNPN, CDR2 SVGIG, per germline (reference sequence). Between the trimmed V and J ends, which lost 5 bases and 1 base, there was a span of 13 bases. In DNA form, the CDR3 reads TGTGCCTGGGAACAGGGAACCGGCACAGATACGCAGTATTTT. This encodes CAWEQGTGTDTQYF.

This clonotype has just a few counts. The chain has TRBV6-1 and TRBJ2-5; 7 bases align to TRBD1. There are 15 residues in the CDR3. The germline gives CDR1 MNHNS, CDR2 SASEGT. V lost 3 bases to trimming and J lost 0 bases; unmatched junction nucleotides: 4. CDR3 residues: CASSDGTAYQETQYF. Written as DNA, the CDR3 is TGTGCCAGCAGTGATGGGACAGCGTACCAAGAGACCCAGTACTTC.

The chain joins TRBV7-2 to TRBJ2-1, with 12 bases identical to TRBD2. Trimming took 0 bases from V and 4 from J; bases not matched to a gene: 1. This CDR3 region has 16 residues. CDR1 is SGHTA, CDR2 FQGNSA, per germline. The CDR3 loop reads CASSLATSGSYNEQFF. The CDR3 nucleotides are TGTGCCAGCAGCTTAGCGACTAGCGGGAGTTACAATGAGCAGTTCTTC.

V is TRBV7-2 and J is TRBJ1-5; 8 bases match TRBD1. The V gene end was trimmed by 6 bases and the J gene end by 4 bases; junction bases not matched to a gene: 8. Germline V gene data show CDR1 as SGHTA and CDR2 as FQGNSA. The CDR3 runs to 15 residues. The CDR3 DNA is TGTGCCAGCAGGACGACAGGGGCGGGAAATCAGCCCCAGCATTTT. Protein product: CASRTTGAGNQPQHF.

The CDR3 loop is CASSLSRDRDYNEQFF. The CDR3 DNA is TGTGCCAGCAGTTTATCCCGGGACAGGGATTACAATGAGCAGTTCTTC. The gene calls are TRBV27 and TRBJ2-1; TRBD1 aligns across 9 bases. Germline V gene data show CDR1 as MNHEY and CDR2 as SMNVEV (reference sequence). Unmatched junction bases numbered 4, after V lost 0 bases and J lost 4 bases. This CDR3 spans 16 amino acids.

The CDR3 loop is CASSPGPVDTEAFF. The CDR3 DNA sequence: TGTGCCAGCAGCCCCGGCCCCGTGGACACTGAAGCTTTCTTT. V usage is TRBV7-6 and J usage is TRBJ1-1; D is undetermined. Trimming cost V 5 bases and J 3 bases, with 13 bases left between them. The CDR3 length is 14 residues. Germline V gives CDR1 SGHVS, CDR2 FNYEAQ.